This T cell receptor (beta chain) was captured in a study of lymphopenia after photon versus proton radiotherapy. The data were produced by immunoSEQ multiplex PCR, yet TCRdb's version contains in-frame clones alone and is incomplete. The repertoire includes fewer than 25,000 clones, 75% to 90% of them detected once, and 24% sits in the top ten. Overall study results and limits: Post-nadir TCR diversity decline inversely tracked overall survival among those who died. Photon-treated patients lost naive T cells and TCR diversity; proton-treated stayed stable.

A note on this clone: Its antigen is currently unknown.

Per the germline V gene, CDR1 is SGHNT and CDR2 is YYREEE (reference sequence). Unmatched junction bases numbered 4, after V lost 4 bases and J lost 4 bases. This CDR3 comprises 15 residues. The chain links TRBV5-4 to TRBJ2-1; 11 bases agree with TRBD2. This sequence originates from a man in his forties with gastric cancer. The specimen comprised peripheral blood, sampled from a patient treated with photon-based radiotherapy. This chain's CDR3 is CASSPSSGGYNEQFF. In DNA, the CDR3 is TGTGCCAGCAGCCCCTCTAGCGGGGGGTACAATGAGCAGTTCTTC.